The clone carrying this TCR beta chain was detected many times. Its specificity is not known. The data were taken from a study of beta chain features in type 1 diabetes. Germline CDR1 KGHSH, CDR2 LQKENI. The V segment lost 6 bases and the J segment 1 base; nucleotides outside the gene matches: 5. This CDR3 spans 14 amino acids. By way of CD45RO/CCR7/CD25/CD127/CD95/CD27, the CD4+ regulatory, stem cell-like memory, central memory and naive cells were sorted. Every isolated RNA sample was fully reverse transcribed, so sequencing captured expressed TCRB transcripts. Data came from immunoSEQ multiplex PCR; TCRdb stores just in-frame clones and leaves some out. The data contain about 320,000 clones, less than 15% of them singletons. The study's findings and limits: Resolution of whether HLA type affects TCRB rearrangement was not achieved here. Equally in patients and controls, PCR might preferentially amplify shorter templates. The study found fewer insertions and more deletions at VDJ junctions in type 1 diabetes patients.

Sequenced: central memory CD4+ T cells from blood. The chain joins TRBV18 to TRBJ1-1, with 7 bases identical to TRBD1. The clonotype originates from a man under 40 in good health. The CDR3 reads CASSPGGPNTEAFF. DNA for the CDR3: TGTGCCAGCTCCCCAGGGGGGCCGAACACTGAAGCTTTCTTT.